These T cell receptor beta chains were read from a single sample in a study of beta chain features in type 1 diabetes. The protocol was immunoSEQ multiplex PCR, while the TCRdb copy is restricted to in-frame clones and leaves out a portion. The table lists 900,000 or so clones, roughly a sixth of them singletons. The sample taken for sequencing was naive CD4+ T cells from blood. Every receptor here comes from a woman aged 18-35 years in good health. Both conserved end residues are part of each CDR3. A D gene is named only where the DNA matches it firmly. The size of a clone is reported for some rows only, either as once, few or many, or as a class for expanded clones.

clone size,D gene,V gene,J gene,CDR3 protein,CDR3 DNA
-,TRBD1,TRBV4-1,TRBJ2-7,CASSQVGTGVVSYEQYF,TGCGCCAGCAGTCAAGTAGGGACAGGGGTCGTGTCCTACGAGCAGTACTTC
-,-,TRBV28,TRBJ2-5,CAGSGSAETQYF,TGTGCCGGATCAGGGTCGGCTGAGACCCAGTACTTC
few,TRBD2,TRBV18,TRBJ2-1,CASSLSGGSYNEQFF,TGTGCCAGCTCATTGAGCGGGGGCAGCTACAATGAGCAGTTCTTC
-,-,TRBV9,TRBJ2-3,CASSYSGGTDTQYF,TGTGCCAGCAGTTATAGCGGTGGGACAGATACGCAGTATTTT
few,-,TRBV4-3,TRBJ2-7,CASSQDLVSYEQYF,TGCGCCAGCAGCCAAGATCTAGTGAGCTACGAGCAGTACTTC
few,TRBD2,TRBV15,TRBJ2-3,CATSRDHGTSGRENTQYF,TGTGCCACCAGCAGAGATCATGGGACTAGCGGGAGGGAGAATACGCAGTATTTT
few,-,TRBV29-1,TRBJ2-1,CSVAQGRTEQFF,TGCAGCGTTGCGCAGGGGAGGACTGAGCAGTTCTTC
few,-,TRBV5-1,TRBJ2-5,CASSLTQETQYF,TGCGCCAGCAGCTTGACTCAAGAGACCCAGTACTTC
few,-,TRBV15,TRBJ2-2,CATSNPNTGELFF,TGTGCCACCAGCAATCCGAACACCGGGGAGCTGTTTTTT
few,-,TRBV18,TRBJ1-1,CASSQNRENTEAFF,TGTGCCAGCTCACAAAACAGGGAGAACACTGAAGCTTTCTTT
few,-,TRBV28,TRBJ2-7,CASSRQGLSYEQYF,TGTGCCAGCAGTCGTCAGGGGCTGTCCTACGAGCAGTACTTC
-,TRBD2,TRBV15,TRBJ2-1,CATSRDPTGLAGDYYNEQFF,TGTGCCACCAGCAGAGACCCTACGGGACTAGCGGGAGATTACTACAATGAGCAGTTCTTC
-,-,TRBV6-5,TRBJ1-2,CASSQDRRGYGYTF,TGTGCCAGCAGTCAGGACAGACGTGGCTATGGCTACACCTTC
-,-,TRBV20-1,TRBJ2-1,CSARGPHGRFF,TGCAGTGCTAGGGGTCCCCATGGGAGGTTCTTC
few,-,TRBV7-2,TRBJ2-1,CASSSPSLANNEQFF,TGTGCCAGCAGCTCCCCTAGCCTCGCTAACAATGAGCAGTTCTTC
-,-,TRBV15,TRBJ2-2,CATSRQTGPGELFF,TGTGCCACCAGCAGACAAACAGGGCCCGGGGAGCTGTTTTTT
-,-,TRBV6-6,TRBJ2-4,CASSTGPQVIQYF,TGTGCCAGCAGTACCGGGCCTCAAGTCATTCAGTACTTC
-,-,TRBV19,TRBJ1-3,CASRQDADMNTIYF,TGTGCCAGTAGACAGGACGCGGACATGAACACCATATATTTT
-,TRBD2,TRBV7-6,TRBJ2-1,CASSSLYLGGLANEQFF,TGTGCCAGCAGCTCCTTGTATTTAGGGGGACTAGCGAATGAGCAGTTCTTC
-,-,TRBV7-9,TRBJ1-1,CASSPFQAGTEAFF,TGTGCCAGCAGTCCTTTCCAAGCAGGGACTGAAGCTTTCTTT
-,-,TRBV2,TRBJ2-7,CASSLDGYEQYF,TGTGCCAGCAGCCTGGACGGCTACGAGCAGTACTTC
-,-,TRBV7-2,TRBJ1-5,CASSLDTGPQHF,TGTGCCAGCAGCCTAGATACAGGGCCCCAGCATTTT
-,-,TRBV4-2,TRBJ2-1,CASSQDPPTFNEQFF,TGTGCCAGCAGCCAAGATCCTCCGACGTTCAATGAGCAGTTCTTC
few,-,TRBV16,TRBJ1-2,CASSQRDYGYTF,TGTGCCAGCAGCCAACGGGACTATGGCTACACCTTC
-,TRBD1,TRBV7-9,TRBJ1-4,CASSSRGRREKLFF,TGTGCCAGCAGCTCCAGGGGGAGGCGTGAAAAACTGTTTTTT
few,TRBD2,TRBV29-1,TRBJ2-7,CSVGWRLAGHEQYF,TGCAGCGTTGGGTGGCGACTAGCGGGACACGAGCAGTACTTC
few,-,TRBV15,TRBJ2-5,CATSRNLGLQETQYF,TGTGCCACCAGCAGGAATTTGGGGCTTCAGGAGACCCAGTACTTC
few,-,TRBV23-1,TRBJ2-7,CASSRRGIPYEQYF,TGCGCCAGCAGTCGTCGGGGAATACCCTACGAGCAGTACTTC
few,TRBD1,TRBV19,TRBJ2-5,CASSRGRRETQYF,TGTGCCAGTAGCAGGGGGCGGAGGGAGACCCAGTACTTC
-,-,TRBV5-1,TRBJ2-2,CASSRPSGYTGELFF,TGCGCCAGCAGCCGTCCGTCGGGTTACACCGGGGAGCTGTTTTTT
-,-,TRBV9,TRBJ2-2,CASSQQGFSTGELFF,TGTGCCAGCAGCCAACAGGGTTTTTCCACCGGGGAGCTGTTTTTT
-,TRBD1,TRBV7-2,TRBJ1-1,CASSARADKGAAFF,TGTGCCAGCAGCGCTAGGGCAGACAAGGGGGCAGCTTTCTTT
-,TRBD1,TRBV4-3,TRBJ1-4,CASRKGQGGEKLFF,TGCGCCAGCAGGAAGGGACAGGGTGGTGAAAAACTGTTTTTT
-,TRBD2,TRBV10-3,TRBJ2-7,CASRESQTTGEQYF,TGTGCCTCGCGGGAGAGTCAAACTACAGGCGAGCAGTACTTC
-,-,TRBV5-4,TRBJ2-1,CASSGVDYNEQFF,TGTGCCAGCAGTGGGGTCGACTACAATGAGCAGTTCTTC
-,-,TRBV20-1,TRBJ2-3,CSASPPETQYF,TGCAGTGCTAGTCCCCCGGAAACGCAGTATTTT